This T cell receptor beta chain was recovered during a study of blood T cells in healthy people across ages. Study findings and constraints: Across the age range, TCR beta diversity per million T cells fell in a roughly linear way.

The CDR3 runs 14 residues. Germline CDR1 reads SGHDN; CDR2 reads FVKESK. Deletions cut 4 bases from V and 3 bases from J, with 9 bases between. This clonotype was counted many times. Its antigen is unknown. A J-beta primer mix and a sample-barcoded 5' primer were used in a second PCR of roughly 7 to 12 cycles. Using its own MiXCR run on the 5' RACE reads, TCRdb lists one record per CDR3 protein. Of about a million distinct CDR3 sequences listed, less than 45% were seen once; the top ten hold about an eighth. The receptor was derived from a man younger than 35 in good health. Source material: blood. The chain uses TRBV14 and TRBJ1-4; D unresolved. This CDR3 is CASSPRAANEKLFF. Here the CDR3 DNA reads TGTGCCAGCAGCCCTAGGGCGGCTAATGAAAAACTGTTTTTT.